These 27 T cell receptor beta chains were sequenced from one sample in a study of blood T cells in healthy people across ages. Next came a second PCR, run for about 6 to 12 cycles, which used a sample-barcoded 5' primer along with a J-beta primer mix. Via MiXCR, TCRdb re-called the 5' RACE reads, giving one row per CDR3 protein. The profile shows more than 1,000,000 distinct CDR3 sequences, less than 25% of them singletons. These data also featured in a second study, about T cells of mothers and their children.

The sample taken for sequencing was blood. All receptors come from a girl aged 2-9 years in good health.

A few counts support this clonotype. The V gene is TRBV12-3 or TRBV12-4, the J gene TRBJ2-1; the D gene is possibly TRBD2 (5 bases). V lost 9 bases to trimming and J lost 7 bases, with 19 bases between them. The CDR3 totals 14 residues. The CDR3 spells CARPPTGSENEQFF. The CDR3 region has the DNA TGTGCCAGGCCTCCCACGGGTAGCGAAAATGAGCAGTTCTTC.

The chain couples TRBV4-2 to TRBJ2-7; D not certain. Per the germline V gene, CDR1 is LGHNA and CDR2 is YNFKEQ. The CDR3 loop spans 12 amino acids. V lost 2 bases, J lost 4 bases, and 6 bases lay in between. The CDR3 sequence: CASSQMGYEQYF. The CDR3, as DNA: TGTGCCAGCAGCCAAATGGGATACGAGCAGTACTTC.

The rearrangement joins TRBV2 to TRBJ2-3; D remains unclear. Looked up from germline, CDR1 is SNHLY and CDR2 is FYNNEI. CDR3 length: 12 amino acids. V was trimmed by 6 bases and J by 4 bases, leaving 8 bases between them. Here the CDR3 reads CASRLASDTQYF. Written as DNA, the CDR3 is TGTGCCAGCAGACTTGCATCAGATACGCAGTATTTT.

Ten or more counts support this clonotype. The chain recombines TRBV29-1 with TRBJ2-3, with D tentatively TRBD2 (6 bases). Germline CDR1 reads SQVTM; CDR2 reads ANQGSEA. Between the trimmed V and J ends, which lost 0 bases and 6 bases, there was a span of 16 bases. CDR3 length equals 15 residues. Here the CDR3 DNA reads TGCAGCGTTGAAGATCTCCCACCAAGCGGGGATACGCAGTATTTT. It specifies CSVEDLPPSGDTQYF.

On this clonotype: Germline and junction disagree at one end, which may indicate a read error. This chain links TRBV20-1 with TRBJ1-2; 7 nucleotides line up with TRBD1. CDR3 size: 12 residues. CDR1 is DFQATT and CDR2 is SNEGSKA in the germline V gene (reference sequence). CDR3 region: CSAVTGNHGYPF. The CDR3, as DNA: TGCAGTGCCGTGACAGGGAATCATGGCTACCCCTTC.

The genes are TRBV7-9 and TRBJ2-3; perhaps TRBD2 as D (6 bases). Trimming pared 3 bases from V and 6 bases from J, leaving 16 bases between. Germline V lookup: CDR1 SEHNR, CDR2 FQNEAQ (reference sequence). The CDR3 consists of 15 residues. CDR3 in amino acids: CASSFAVRGGDTQYF. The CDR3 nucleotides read TGTGCCAGCAGCTTTGCGGTTAGAGGAGGGGATACGCAGTATTTT.

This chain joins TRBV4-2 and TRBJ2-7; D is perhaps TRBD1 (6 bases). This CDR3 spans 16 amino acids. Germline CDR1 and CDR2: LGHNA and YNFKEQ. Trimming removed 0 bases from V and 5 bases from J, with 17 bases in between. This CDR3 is CASSQETGTGYNEQYF. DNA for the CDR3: TGTGCCAGCAGCCAAGAAACAGGGACGGGGTATAACGAGCAGTACTTC.

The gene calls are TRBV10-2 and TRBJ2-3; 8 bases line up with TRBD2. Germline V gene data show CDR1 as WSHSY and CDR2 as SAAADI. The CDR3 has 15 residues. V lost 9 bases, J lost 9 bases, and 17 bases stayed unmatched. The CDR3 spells CASLATSGGTNTQYF. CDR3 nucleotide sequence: TGCGCCAGTCTTGCAACGAGCGGGGGAACAAACACGCAGTATTTT.

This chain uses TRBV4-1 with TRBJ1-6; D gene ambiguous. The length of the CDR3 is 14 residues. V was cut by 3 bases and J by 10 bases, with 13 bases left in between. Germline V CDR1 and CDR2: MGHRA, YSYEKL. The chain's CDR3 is CASSQSSLGSPLHF. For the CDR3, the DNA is TGCGCCAGCAGCCAGAGTAGTCTCGGCTCACCCCTCCACTTT.

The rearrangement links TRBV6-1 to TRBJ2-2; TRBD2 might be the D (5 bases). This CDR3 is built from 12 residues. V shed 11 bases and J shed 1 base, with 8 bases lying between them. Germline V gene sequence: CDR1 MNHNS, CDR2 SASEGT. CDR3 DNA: TGTGCCGCCGCGGGGAACACCGGGGAGCTGTTTTTT. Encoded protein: CAAAGNTGELFF.

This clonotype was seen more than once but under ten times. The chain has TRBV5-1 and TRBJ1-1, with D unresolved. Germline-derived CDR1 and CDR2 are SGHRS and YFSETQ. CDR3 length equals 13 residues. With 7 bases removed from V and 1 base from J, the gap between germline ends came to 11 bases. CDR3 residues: CASSRSSNTEAFF. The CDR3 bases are TGCGCCAGCTCCCGCAGTTCGAACACTGAAGCTTTCTTT.

Here the CDR3 reads CASSFLVAPYEQYF. The CDR3 nucleotides are TGTGCCAGCAGCTTTCTAGTAGCCCCCTACGAGCAGTACTTC. This sequence joins TRBV7-8 and TRBJ2-7, with D unresolved. The CDR3 is 14 amino acids. The germline V and J ends were trimmed by 3 bases and 2 bases, with 11 bases remaining between them. In germline, CDR1 is SGHVS, CDR2 FQNEAQ. Complete variable domain (other parts from reference TRBV7-8 and TRBJ2-7): GAGVSQSPRYKVAKRGQDVALRCDPISGHVSLFWYQQALGQGPEFLTYFQNEAQLDKSGLPSDRFFAERPEGSVSTLKIQRTQQEDSAVYLCASSFLVAPYEQYFGPGTRLTVT.

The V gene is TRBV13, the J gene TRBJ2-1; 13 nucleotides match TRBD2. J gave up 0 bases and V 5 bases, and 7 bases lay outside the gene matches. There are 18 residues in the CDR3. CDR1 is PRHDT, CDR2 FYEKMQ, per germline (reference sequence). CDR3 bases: TGTGCCAGCAGCCCCGGGACTAGCGGGGTTGGCTCCTACAATGAGCAGTTCTTC. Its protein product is CASSPGTSGVGSYNEQFF.

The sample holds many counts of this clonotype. In nucleotides, the CDR3 is TGTGCCAGCAGCGAAACCGGGACTTACAATGAGCAGTTCTTC. Its translation is CASSETGTYNEQFF. The chain has TRBV7-2 and TRBJ2-1, with D perhaps matching TRBD2 (6 bases). Trimming took 5 bases from V and 4 from J, leaving 12 bases between them. Germline CDR1 reads SGHTA; CDR2 reads FQGNSA. The CDR3 is 14 amino acids.

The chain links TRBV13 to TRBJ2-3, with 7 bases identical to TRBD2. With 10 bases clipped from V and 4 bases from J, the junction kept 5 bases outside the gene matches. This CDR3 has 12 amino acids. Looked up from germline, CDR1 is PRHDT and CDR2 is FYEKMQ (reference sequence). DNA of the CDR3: TGTGCCACCACTAGCGAAGCAGATACGCAGTATTTT. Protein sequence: CATTSEADTQYF.

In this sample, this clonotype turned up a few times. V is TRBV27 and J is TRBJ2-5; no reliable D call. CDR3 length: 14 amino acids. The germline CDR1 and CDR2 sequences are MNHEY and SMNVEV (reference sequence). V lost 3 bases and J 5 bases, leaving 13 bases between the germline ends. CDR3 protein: CASSFFGSSETQYF. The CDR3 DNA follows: TGTGCCAGCAGTTTTTTTGGATCCTCGGAGACCCAGTACTTC.

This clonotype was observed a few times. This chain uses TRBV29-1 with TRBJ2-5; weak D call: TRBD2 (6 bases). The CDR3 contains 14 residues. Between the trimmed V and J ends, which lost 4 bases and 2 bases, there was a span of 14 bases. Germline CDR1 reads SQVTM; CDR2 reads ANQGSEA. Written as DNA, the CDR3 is TGCAGCGTTGCCCGTGCGGGGTGGCAAGAGACCCAGTACTTC. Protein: CSVARAGWQETQYF.

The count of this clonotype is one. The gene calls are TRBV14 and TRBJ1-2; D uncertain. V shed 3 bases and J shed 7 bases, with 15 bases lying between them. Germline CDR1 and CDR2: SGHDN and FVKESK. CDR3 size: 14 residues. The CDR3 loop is CASSHAGLIIGYTF. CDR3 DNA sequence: TGTGCCAGCAGCCACGCCGGACTGATAATTGGCTACACCTTC.

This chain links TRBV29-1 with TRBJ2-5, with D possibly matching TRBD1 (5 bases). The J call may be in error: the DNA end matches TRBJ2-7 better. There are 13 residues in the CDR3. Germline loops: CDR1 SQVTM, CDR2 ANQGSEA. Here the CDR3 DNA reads TGCAGCGCCGGCTGGCAGGACACCTACGAGCAGTACTTC. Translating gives CSAGWQDTYEQYF.

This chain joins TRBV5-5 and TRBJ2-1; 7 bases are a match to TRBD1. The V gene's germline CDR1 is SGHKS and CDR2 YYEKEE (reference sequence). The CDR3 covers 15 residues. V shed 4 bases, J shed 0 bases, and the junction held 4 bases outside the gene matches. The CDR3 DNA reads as TGTGCCAGCAGCCGGGACAGTTACTCCTACAATGAGCAGTTCTTC. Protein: CASSRDSYSYNEQFF.

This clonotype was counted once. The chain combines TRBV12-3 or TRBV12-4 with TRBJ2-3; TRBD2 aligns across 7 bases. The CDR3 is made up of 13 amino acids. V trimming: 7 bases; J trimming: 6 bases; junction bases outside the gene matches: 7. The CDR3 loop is CASTLMGGDTQYF. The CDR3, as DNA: TGTGCCAGCACTCTGATGGGAGGGGATACGCAGTATTTT.

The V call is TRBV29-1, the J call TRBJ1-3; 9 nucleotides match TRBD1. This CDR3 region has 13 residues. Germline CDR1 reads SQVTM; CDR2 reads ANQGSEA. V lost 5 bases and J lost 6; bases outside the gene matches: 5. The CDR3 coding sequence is TGCAGCGTTTTGACAGGGGGGGCAAACACCATATATTTT. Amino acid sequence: CSVLTGGANTIYF.

The CDR3, as DNA: TGTGCCAGCAGCTTCCTACTAGAAGGTAACATTCAGTACTTC. Its translation is CASSFLLEGNIQYF. The rearrangement links TRBV4-2 to TRBJ2-4, with TRBD2 as a possible D gene (5 bases). V was trimmed by 5 bases and J by 7 bases, leaving 15 bases between them. The germline gives CDR1 LGHNA, CDR2 YNFKEQ. The CDR3 is made up of 14 amino acids.

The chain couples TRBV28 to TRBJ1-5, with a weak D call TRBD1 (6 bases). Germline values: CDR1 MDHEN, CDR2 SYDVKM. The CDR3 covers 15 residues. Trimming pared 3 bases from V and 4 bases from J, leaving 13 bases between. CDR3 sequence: CASSFEAGTNQPQHF. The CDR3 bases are TGTGCCAGCAGTTTCGAGGCAGGGACAAATCAGCCCCAGCATTTT.

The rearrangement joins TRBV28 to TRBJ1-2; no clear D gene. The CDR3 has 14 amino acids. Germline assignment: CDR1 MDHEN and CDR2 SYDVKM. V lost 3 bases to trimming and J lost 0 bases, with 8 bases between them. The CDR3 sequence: CASSFEVTNYGYTF. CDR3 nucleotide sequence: TGTGCCAGCAGTTTCGAGGTTACTAACTATGGCTACACCTTC.

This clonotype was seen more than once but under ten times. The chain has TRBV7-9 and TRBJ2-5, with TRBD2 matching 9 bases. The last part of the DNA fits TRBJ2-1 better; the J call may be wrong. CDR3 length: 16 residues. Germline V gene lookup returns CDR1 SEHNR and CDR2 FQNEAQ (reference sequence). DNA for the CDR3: TGTGCCAGCAGTTACAACCCGACTAGCGGAGACAATGAGCAGTTCTTC. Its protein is CASSYNPTSGDNEQFF.

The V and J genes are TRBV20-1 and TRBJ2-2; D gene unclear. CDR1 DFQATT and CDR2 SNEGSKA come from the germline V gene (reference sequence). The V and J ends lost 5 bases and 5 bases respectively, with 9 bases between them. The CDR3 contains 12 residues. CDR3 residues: CSARAMTGELFF. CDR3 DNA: TGCAGTGCTCGAGCTATGACCGGGGAGCTGTTTTTT.